The TCR beta chain under discussion was sequenced for a study of cytomegalovirus exposure and HLA in healthy donors. Study overall: There were fewer than 130 million unique TCR beta sequences, drawn from about 190 million T cells, in an earlier analysis. Study findings and constraints: It emerged from a later analysis that several of the most significant clusters appeared to be linked to common viral pathogens. According to an earlier analysis, most TCR beta V segments yielded productive rearrangements about 87% or about 30% of the time.

This PCR relied on a set of 60 Vbeta primers and 13 Jbeta primers. Sequenced by immunoSEQ multiplex PCR; TCRdb stores in-frame clones only, minus some. The sample lists more than 60,000 clones, under 80% seen once, with roughly 9.1% in the top ten. V gave up 1 base and J gave up 8 bases, with 12 bases separating them. CDR3 length: 14 amino acids. Germline CDR1 and CDR2: LNHDA and SQIVND (reference sequence). In regard to this clone: Its antigen is currently unknown. This specimen includes other DNA sequences encoding the same CDR3.

This clonotype was obtained from a man aged 40-49 years in good health and CMV-seropositive. The sequencing input was PBMCs. J is TRBJ2-1 and V is TRBV19; tentative D call: TRBD2 (7 bases). CDR3 sequence: CASSIGQGRDEQFF. The CDR3 DNA reads as TGTGCCAGTAGTATAGGTCAGGGGAGGGATGAGCAGTTCTTC.